These T cell receptor beta chains were read from a single sample in a study of vaccination and CD4 T cells after COVID-19. Their cognate antigens are unknown. MiXCR was run by TCRdb on the PCR reads, yielding one entry per CDR3 protein. This sample has around 10,000 distinct CDR3 sequences, with 30% to 40% found just once. Sample: CD4+ T cells from blood, cultured in vitro. These TCRs come from a human donor in good health. Both conserved end residues are part of each CDR3. The D gene is left open where the match is weak. A row's size may be missing; if present it is once, few, many or a size class.

J gene	clone size	V gene	D gene	CDR3 protein	CDR3 DNA
TRBJ2-1	-	TRBV2	-	CASSEILASSYNEQFF	TGTGCCAGCAGTGAAATTCTAGCGAGCTCCTACAATGAGCAGTTCTTC
TRBJ1-1	-	TRBV9	-	CASSPLVGNTEAFF	TGTGCCAGCAGCCCCCTCGTAGGGAACACTGAAGCTTTCTTT
TRBJ2-2	once	TRBV2	TRBD2	CATTSETGELFF	TGTGCCACTACTAGCGAGACCGGGGAGCTGTTTTTT
TRBJ1-5	-	TRBV2	-	CASSEGGIRGNQPQHF	TGTGCCAGCAGTGAGGGGGGTATAAGAGGCAATCAGCCCCAGCATTTT
TRBJ2-7	few	TRBV5-6	-	CASSFGATYEQYF	TGTGCCAGCAGCTTTGGCGCTACCTACGAGCAGTACTTC
TRBJ2-3	-	TRBV20-1	TRBD2	CSARVRLANTDTQYF	TGCAGTGCTAGAGTCCGACTAGCCAACACAGATACGCAGTATTTT
TRBJ2-6	-	TRBV14	-	CASSQGVWANVLTF	TGTGCCAGCAGCCAGGGGGTCTGGGCCAACGTCCTGACTTTC
TRBJ2-1	-	TRBV7-3	-	CASSLAHGNEQFF	TGTGCCAGCAGCCTCGCCCATGGCAATGAGCAGTTCTTC
TRBJ1-1	few	TRBV6-4	TRBD1	CASRSDRAGDTEAFF	TGTGCCAGCAGATCCGACAGGGCAGGAGACACTGAAGCTTTCTTT
TRBJ1-2	few	TRBV7-6	-	CASSLMGGSLGYTF	TGTGCCAGCAGCTTAATGGGGGGGAGCTTGGGCTACACCTTC
TRBJ1-2	-	TRBV5-1	-	CASSSAGEANYGYTF	TGCGCCAGCAGCTCGGCAGGTGAGGCTAACTATGGCTACACCTTC
TRBJ2-1	-	TRBV7-2	TRBD2	CASSPKRDSYNEQFF	TGTGCCAGCAGCCCAAAGCGGGACTCCTACAATGAGCAGTTCTTC
TRBJ1-6	-	TRBV7-3	TRBD1	CASSCYLDYRGRGSPLHF	TGTGCCAGCAGCTGCTACTTGGATTACAGGGGGCGGGGGTCACCCCTCCACTTT
TRBJ1-4	-	TRBV10-3	-	CAISDRDGNEKLFF	TGTGCCATCAGTGACAGGGACGGGAATGAAAAACTGTTTTTT
TRBJ1-3	-	TRBV7-8	-	CASSLVAGTGNTIYF	TGTGCCAGCAGCTTAGTTGCAGGGACTGGAAACACCATATATTTT
TRBJ2-7	-	TRBV6-5	-	CASSYLGLRYF	TGTGCCAGCAGTTACTTGGGACTGCGGTACTTC
TRBJ2-6	few	TRBV15	-	CAASRDGSGANVLTF	TGTGCCGCGTCCCGGGACGGGTCTGGGGCCAACGTCCTGACTTTC
TRBJ2-3	-	TRBV6-5	-	CASSYDGTSTDTQYF	TGTGCCAGCAGTTACGATGGAACTAGCACAGATACGCAGTATTTT
TRBJ2-7	-	TRBV2	-	CASSSTQGYEQYF	TGTGCCAGCAGTTCGACCCAGGGTTACGAGCAGTACTTC
TRBJ2-7	-	TRBV20-1	TRBD1	CSAGPWTGGVEQYF	TGCAGTGCTGGCCCCTGGACAGGGGGAGTCGAGCAGTACTTC
TRBJ2-7	once	TRBV2	-	CASSEARQGEQYF	TGTGCCAGCAGTGAAGCGCGGCAGGGCGAGCAGTACTTC
TRBJ1-1	-	TRBV28	-	CASSLPPANTEAFF	TGTGCCAGCAGTTTGCCCCCAGCGAACACTGAAGCTTTCTTT
TRBJ1-1	-	TRBV18	TRBD1	CASSPPGTGGTEAFF	TGTGCCAGCTCACCACCAGGGACAGGGGGTACTGAAGCTTTCTTT
TRBJ2-5	-	TRBV5-8	-	CASSLGPQTLQETQYF	TGTGCCAGCAGCTTGGGACCCCAAACCCTCCAAGAGACCCAGTACTTC
TRBJ1-1	-	TRBV4-3	-	CASSQIQNTEAFF	TGCGCCAGCAGCCAAATACAGAACACTGAAGCTTTCTTT
TRBJ1-2	few	TRBV7-9	TRBD1	CASSFPETGDYGYTF	TGTGCCAGCAGCTTCCCTGAGACAGGGGACTATGGCTACACCTTC
TRBJ2-1	-	TRBV6-1	TRBD2	CASGQAGDRNEQFF	TGTGCCAGTGGACAAGCGGGAGATCGGAATGAGCAGTTCTTC
TRBJ2-6	-	TRBV21-1	-	CASSKPGWPPGANVLTF	TGTGCCAGCAGTAAGCCAGGGTGGCCCCCTGGGGCCAACGTCCTGACTTTC
TRBJ1-1	-	TRBV30	-	CAWSGGVGNTEAFF	TGTGCCTGGAGTGGAGGGGTCGGGAACACTGAAGCTTTCTTT
TRBJ1-6	-	TRBV25-1	-	CASIWSRSDSPLHF	TGTGCCAGCATATGGTCTCGGTCGGATTCACCCCTCCACTTT
TRBJ2-7	-	TRBV10-3	TRBD1	CAMGTGDSYEQYF	TGTGCCATGGGGACAGGGGACTCCTACGAGCAGTACTTC
TRBJ1-2	-	TRBV29-1	-	CSVEEFNYGYTF	TGCAGCGTTGAGGAGTTTAACTATGGCTACACCTTC
TRBJ1-1	few	TRBV7-3	-	CASSFVTDTEAFF	TGTGCCAGCAGCTTTGTGACAGACACTGAAGCTTTCTTT
TRBJ2-5	few	TRBV7-7	TRBD1	CASSETGVETQYF	TGTGCTAGCAGCGAGACAGGGGTCGAGACCCAGTACTTC
TRBJ1-1	-	TRBV15	TRBD1	CATSREGAGVSGNTEAFF	TGTGCCACCAGCAGGGAGGGGGCAGGCGTAAGCGGGAACACTGAAGCTTTCTTT
TRBJ2-2	-	TRBV4-1	-	CASSHGWGRTGELFF	TGCGCCAGCAGCCACGGGTGGGGACGGACCGGGGAGCTGTTTTTT
TRBJ2-1	-	TRBV6-1	TRBD2	CASSEARAGAGYNEQFF	TGTGCCAGCAGTGAAGCGCGGGCGGGAGCGGGCTACAATGAGCAGTTCTTC
TRBJ1-6	-	TRBV19	-	CASSIDRETANSPLHF	TGTGCCAGTAGTATAGATCGGGAAACGGCGAATTCACCCCTCCACTTT
TRBJ1-1	few	TRBV10-3	-	CAIRFRAGMYTEAFF	TGTGCCATCAGATTCAGAGCCGGGATGTACACTGAAGCTTTCTTT
TRBJ2-7	-	TRBV10-1	TRBD2	CASSESPYSGRTSYEQNF	TGCGCCAGCAGTGAGTCTCCCTATAGCGGGAGAACCTCCTACGAGCAGAACTTC
TRBJ2-7	-	TRBV7-7	-	CASSSVSWGEQYF	TGTGCTAGCAGCTCGGTCTCGTGGGGCGAGCAGTACTTC
TRBJ2-7	-	TRBV7-2	TRBD2	CASSRLAGDYEQYF	TGTGCCAGCAGCCGACTAGCGGGAGACTACGAGCAGTACTTC
TRBJ2-5	-	TRBV2	-	CASSENRDQETQYF	TGTGCCAGCAGTGAGAACAGGGACCAAGAGACCCAGTACTTC
TRBJ2-3	-	TRBV6-2/TRBV6-3	-	CASSYGSESTDTQYF	TGTGCCAGCAGTTACGGATCGGAAAGCACAGATACGCAGTATTTT
TRBJ2-6	-	TRBV7-9	-	CASSLTETAGGANVLTF	TGTGCCAGCAGCTTAACGGAGACCGCGGGTGGGGCCAACGTCCTGACTTTC
TRBJ2-7	medium-sized	TRBV10-3	-	CAISDGSYEQYF	TGTGCCATCAGTGACGGTTCCTACGAGCAGTACTTC
TRBJ2-3	-	TRBV28	-	CASSLSPDTQYF	TGTGCCAGCAGTTTGTCCCCAGATACGCAGTATTTT
TRBJ2-2	once	TRBV6-1	TRBD2	CASSGSSGSSGELFF	TGTGCCAGCAGTGGGTCTAGCGGGAGCTCCGGGGAGCTGTTTTTT
TRBJ1-2	few	TRBV19	TRBD1	CASNSLQGDYGYTF	TGTGCCAGTAACTCCCTGCAGGGGGATTATGGCTACACCTTC
TRBJ2-7	-	TRBV7-2	TRBD1	CASSSPGQGTYEQYF	TGTGCCAGCAGCTCACCGGGACAGGGAACCTACGAGCAGTACTTC
TRBJ2-1	-	TRBV12-3/TRBV12-4	-	CASRATSAAEQFF	TGTGCCAGCAGAGCGACTAGTGCGGCTGAGCAGTTCTTC